One TCR beta chain is described in this entry. Its specificity is not known. The CDR3 totals 14 residues. Germline-derived CDR1 and CDR2 are MNHEY and SVGAGI. The germline V and J ends were trimmed by 4 bases and 6 bases, with 13 bases remaining between them. The record originates from a study of CD8 T cells in Susac syndrome. General study results and limits: It was acknowledged in the study that the number of individuals who were included in its TCR sequencing and HLA analysis was relatively small.

About 0.5 to 1 ug RNA was reverse transcribed with random hexamers. It was immunoSEQ multiplex PCR that amplified TCR beta CDR3 across 54 Vbeta and 13 Jbeta. TCRdb re-analysed the immunoSEQ multiplex PCR reads in MiXCR, keeping a single row per CDR3 protein. The sample carries hundreds of thousands of distinct CDR3 sequences, 95% recorded once. The study sequenced TCR beta in blood CD8+ and CD4+ T cells. Negative magnetic isolation gave CD8+ and CD4+ cells; FACS enriched CD8+ TEMRA. The rearrangement uses TRBV6-5 and TRBJ1-5; tentative D call: TRBD1 (6 bases). The TCR originated in a human donor with multiple sclerosis. The specimen sequenced was CD4+ T cells from PBMCs. The chain's CDR3 is CASSSLQGTQPQHF. The CDR3 DNA reads as TGTGCCAGCAGTTCCCTACAGGGAACTCAGCCCCAGCATTTT.